This T cell receptor (beta chain) was identified during a study of blood T cell repertoires in COVID-19. Background on the study: Nucleic acid was either cDNA or gDNA, and it came from T cells, B-cell-depleted T cells, or PBMCs.

The count of this clone is one. V dropped 0 bases and J dropped 3 bases, with 11 bases sitting between them. Per the germline V gene, CDR1 is MNHEY and CDR2 is SVGAGI. The CDR3 is made up of 15 amino acids. The data were produced by immunoSEQ multiplex PCR, yet TCRdb's version contains in-frame clones alone and is incomplete. The sample consists of approximately 300,000 clones, just over 85% of them appearing once. This sequence originates from a woman under 30 who had recovered from COVID-19. Sequences were obtained from PBMCs or T cells enriched from blood (not recorded which). The genes are TRBV6-5 and TRBJ1-1, with D possibly being TRBD1 (6 bases). In DNA form, the CDR3 reads TGTGCCAGCAGTTACTCGGGACACGTGCACACTGAAGCTTTCTTT. It translates to CASSYSGHVHTEAFF.